The entry below gives a single T cell receptor (beta chain) sequence along with its context. Its antigen is not known. These data come from a study of cytomegalovirus exposure and HLA in healthy donors. Study-wide findings and caveats: Despite most TCR sequences being rare, some public TCRs occurred in many donors. Diagnosis of cytomegalovirus status made by the classifier reportedly showed high specificity and sensitivity.

Profiled with immunoSEQ multiplex PCR; TCRdb holds only in-frame clones, not every one. The sample lists some 170,000 clones, 86% seen once, with 7.2% in the top ten. V lost 5 bases, J lost 3 bases, and 16 bases lay in between. CDR3 length: 15 amino acids. Looked up from germline, CDR1 is LNHDA and CDR2 is SQIVND (reference sequence). The receptor was isolated from a man aged 25 to 40 in good health and CMV-seropositive. V is TRBV19 and J is TRBJ1-2, with D uncertain. The sample consisted of PBMCs. This CDR3 is CASSGPYIEDYGYTF. The CDR3 region has the DNA TGTGCCAGTAGTGGACCGTATATTGAGGACTATGGCTACACCTTC.